This TCR beta chain was profiled in a study of blood T cell repertoires in COVID-19. The sample holds one count of this clone. V lost 3 bases to trimming and J lost 1 base, with 3 bases between them. This CDR3 has 13 residues. Germline CDR1 and CDR2: LGHNA and YSLEER. The assay was immunoSEQ multiplex PCR, and TCRdb's table has in-frame clones only and misses some. The table includes 250,000 to 300,000 clones, about 86% detected once. The J gene is TRBJ2-2, the V gene TRBV4-3; D remains unclear. What was sequenced was peripheral blood. The receptor comes from a man under 40 with active or convalescent COVID-19. The CDR3 DNA follows: TGCGCCAGCAGCCACGGGAACACCGGGGAGCTGTTTTTT. Residues: CASSHGNTGELFF.